This T cell receptor (beta chain) is drawn from a study of control samples from healthy donors and cancer patients. Assay used: immunoSEQ multiplex PCR; TCRdb lists only in-frame clones, some missing. The sample contains roughly 120,000 clones, roughly 88% of which appear only once. CDR3 length: 14 amino acids. V lost 4 bases and J 0 bases, leaving 7 bases between the germline ends. Looked up from germline, CDR1 is SEHNR and CDR2 is FQNEAQ (reference sequence). The TCR comes from a man aged 40-49 years in good health. This chain links TRBV7-9 with TRBJ1-3, with unresolved D. The source material was blood. The CDR3 DNA sequence: TGTGCCAGCAGCTCGCCAAACTCTGGAAACACCATATATTTT. Translated, it gives CASSSPNSGNTIYF.